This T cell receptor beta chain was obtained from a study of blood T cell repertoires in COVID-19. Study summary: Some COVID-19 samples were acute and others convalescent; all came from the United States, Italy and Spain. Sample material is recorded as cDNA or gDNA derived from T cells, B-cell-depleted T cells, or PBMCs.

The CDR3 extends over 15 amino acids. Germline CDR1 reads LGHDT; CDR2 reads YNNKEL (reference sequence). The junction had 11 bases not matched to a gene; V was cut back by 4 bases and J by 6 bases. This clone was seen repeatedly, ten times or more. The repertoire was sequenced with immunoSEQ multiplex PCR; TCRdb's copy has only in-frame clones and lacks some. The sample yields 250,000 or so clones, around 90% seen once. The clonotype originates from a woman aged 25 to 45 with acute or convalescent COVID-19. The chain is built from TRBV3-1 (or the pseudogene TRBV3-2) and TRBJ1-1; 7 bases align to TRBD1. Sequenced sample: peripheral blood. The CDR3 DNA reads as TGTGCCAGCAGCCGAGTTCCAGGGGGTGGGGCTGAAGCTTTCTTT. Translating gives CASSRVPGGGAEAFF.